This T cell receptor (beta chain) was recovered during a study of shared clonotypes between healthy human individuals. Points from the study as a whole: The study found lower generation probabilities in non-shared clonotypes than in those shared by all four donors. It was anticipated that sequencing depth would influence how many clonotypes donors shared. What naive subsets generally showed was a larger estimated richness than memory subsets showed.

Per germline, CDR1 MDHEN and CDR2 SYDVKM. CDR3 length equals 14 residues. Deletions cut 4 bases from V and 2 bases from J, with 9 bases between. Cells designated naive CD8 were CD45RO-negative and were positively selected for CCR7, with terminally differentiated effector memory CD45RA+ cells excluded. Donors were healthy HIV-negative adults without recently reported acute infections or vaccinations. Only in-frame clones appear in the TCRdb table, and some are missing; sequencing was by immunoSEQ multiplex PCR. The top ten clones hold around 24% of a sample with approximately 810,000 clones, around 92% of them seen once. About this clone itself: Its antigen is not known. The sample contains more than one DNA sequence encoding this CDR3.

The source is a man in his thirties or forties in good health. The chain couples TRBV28 to TRBJ2-1, with D possibly being TRBD2 (5 bases). Material for sequencing was naive CD8+ T cells sorted from blood. As DNA, the CDR3 is TGTGCCAGCAGTTCCAGCGGCCCCTACAATGAGCAGTTCTTC. It yields the protein CASSSSGPYNEQFF.